The clone carrying this T cell receptor beta chain has only one observation. The antigen remains unidentified. The data were obtained in a study of cytomegalovirus exposure and HLA in healthy donors. Regarding the study as a whole: TCR beta chain V- and J-gene trimming was linked, in a later analysis, to a missense variant in DCLRE1C. In a later analysis, HLA-associated TCR beta chains were more clonally expanded than equally common others.

The PCR employed 60 Vbeta primers together with 13 Jbeta primers. Generated by immunoSEQ multiplex PCR, the TCRdb table keeps only in-frame clones and is missing some. The profile shows about 160,000 clones, roughly 80% of them singletons. CDR3 length equals 16 residues. In germline, CDR1 is ENHRY, CDR2 SYGVKD. With 2 bases clipped from V and 6 bases from J, the junction kept 9 bases outside the gene matches. This TCR came from a human donor in good health. The sample was PBMCs. The genes are TRBV10-3 and TRBJ2-3; 9 bases map to TRBD2. The chain's CDR3 is CAISEASRGGGDTQYF. As DNA, the CDR3 is TGTGCCATCAGTGAGGCCTCGCGGGGGGGTGGCGATACGCAGTATTTT.